This T cell receptor beta chain was sequenced for a study of cytomegalovirus exposure and HLA in healthy donors. Of note for this clone: Its antigen is still unknown.

With 60 Vbeta and 13 Jbeta primers, the PCR was carried out. TCRdb's table, derived via immunoSEQ multiplex PCR, lists solely in-frame clones and lacks some. The sample holds some 150,000 clones; roughly 82% are singletons and the top ten take about 5.2%. There are 14 residues in the CDR3. Deletions cut 2 bases from V and 2 bases from J, with 11 bases between. The germline V gene has CDR1 SGHRS and CDR2 YFSETQ. The study's findings and limits: In vitro work confirmed that a few CMV-associated chains recognize CMV antigens. Other equally common chains were less clonally expanded than HLA-associated TCR beta chains, a later analysis showed.

The TCR was taken from a man aged 25 to 45 in good health and CMV-seropositive. The specimen sequenced was PBMCs. The chain joins TRBV5-1 to TRBJ2-7; a possible D gene is TRBD1 (5 bases). The CDR3 DNA reads TGCGCCAGCAGCTTCCAGGGCAATCCCTACGAGCAGTACTTC. Its protein is CASSFQGNPYEQYF.